The rows below give T cell receptor beta chains drawn from one sample of a study of blood T cell repertoires in COVID-19. TCRdb keeps only in-frame clones here, not all; method: immunoSEQ multiplex PCR. The sample shows 80,000 to 100,000 clones, around 74% of them seen only once. Sequenced sample: peripheral blood. The source is a man in his 70s with COVID-19, enrolled during active disease. The conserved cysteine and the conserved F or W are not part of the CDR3 here. A D gene is named only where the DNA matches it firmly. Size tells how often a clone was seen (once, few, many) or the class of an expanded clone, and some rows leave it out.

TRBJ1-1,TRBD1,TRBV5-1,-,ASSPGTGNEAF
TRBJ1-3,-,TRBV9,-,ASSVDGSGNTIY
TRBJ1-2,TRBD1,TRBV27,few,ASSLRGQGLWGYT
TRBJ2-3,TRBD2,TRBV6-2/TRBV6-3,-,ASSYIGLAGDTQY
TRBJ1-2,-,TRBV28,-,ASSAPGVQNGYT
TRBJ1-1,-,TRBV12-3/TRBV12-4,-,ASTREGGTEAF
TRBJ2-7,-,TRBV10-3,-,AISDVVASYEQY
TRBJ1-1,-,TRBV29-1,-,SVSTGNMNTEAF
TRBJ2-3,TRBD2,TRBV7-9,few,ASSLQGLATDTQY
TRBJ2-2,TRBD1,TRBV24-1,-,ATSDHRGHGELF
TRBJ1-3,-,TRBV6-5,-,ASSDSGRSGNTIY
TRBJ2-3,TRBD2,TRBV7-8,-,ASRASGLDTQY
TRBJ2-5,-,TRBV28,-,ASSFAHQETQY
TRBJ2-3,TRBD2,TRBV3-1/TRBV3-2,-,ASSQSGLAGTDTQY
TRBJ2-3,-,TRBV5-1,-,ASRVSGVLTDTQY
TRBJ1-2,-,TRBV6-5,few,ASSKQGGHDGYT
TRBJ1-6,-,TRBV7-9,-,AAGRLQNSPLH
TRBJ2-1,TRBD2,TRBV5-1,once,ASSLGLAFHEQF
TRBJ2-3,TRBD2,TRBV4-3,-,ASSQVAGGHTQY
TRBJ2-1,-,TRBV28,-,ASSPATHRDGNEQF
TRBJ2-3,-,TRBV15,-,ATSRVWEANTQY
TRBJ1-6,-,TRBV30,-,AWTSAGVNSPLH
TRBJ1-2,-,TRBV29-1,-,SVELPGFGGYT
TRBJ2-7,-,TRBV7-2,few,ASSLVGGDYEQY
TRBJ2-7,TRBD2,TRBV28,-,ASSLITSGRATNYEQY
TRBJ1-1,TRBD1,TRBV7-2,-,ASSLAPRGRRNTEAF
TRBJ2-1,TRBD1,TRBV18,-,ASSLETGSYNEQF
TRBJ1-4,-,TRBV30,-,AWSSGREKLF
TRBJ1-5,-,TRBV29-1,-,SARGGETAQPQH
TRBJ2-1,-,TRBV28,-,ASSSPSGTYSSYNEQF
TRBJ2-2,TRBD1,TRBV9,-,ASSWDRGGDGELF
TRBJ1-2,-,TRBV27,-,ASSLSDSGGYT
TRBJ2-2,TRBD2,TRBV7-3,once,ASSLLAGVDGELF
TRBJ1-2,-,TRBV30,few,AWSLRNYGYT
TRBJ2-2,-,TRBV19,few,ASSIDEWSAANTGELF
TRBJ1-2,-,TRBV5-6,-,ASSFRKGANYGYT
TRBJ2-7,-,TRBV27,-,ASSSWRAQEQY
TRBJ2-1,TRBD2,TRBV7-3,few,ASSLRLALNNEQF
TRBJ2-7,-,TRBV5-8,few,ASSSRGGSKGEQY
TRBJ1-6,-,TRBV11-3,-,ASSQGGGNSPLH
TRBJ2-2,TRBD1,TRBV10-3,-,AISGPGRGQANTGELF
TRBJ2-1,TRBD2,TRBV7-2,-,ASSLRSAGGPRNEQF
TRBJ1-3,-,TRBV9,-,ASTDRTSGNTIY
TRBJ2-3,-,TRBV5-1,-,ASSLEATSSTDTQY
TRBJ1-4,TRBD1,TRBV9,-,ASSVVSGGQGMKELF
TRBJ1-6,-,TRBV5-1,-,ASSIRQYNSPLH
TRBJ1-2,TRBD1,TRBV7-9,-,ASSFPNRGFDGYT
TRBJ1-5,-,TRBV28,-,ASSNTGWQPQH